Presented here are 9 T cell receptor beta chains from one specimen sequenced in a study of blood T cell repertoires in COVID-19 (dated by TCRdb to about 2020). The library came from the immunoSEQ multiplex PCR assay. The immuneACCESS repertoire file appears here via TCRdb, limited to in-frame rearrangements. These files lack a portion of the clones; in checked studies, under half of the deficit traces to unresolved V genes, and the cause of the others is not known. The sample yields about 140,000 clones; about 87% were counted once. The ten largest make up approximately 10% of the sample. The specimen sequenced was PBMCs or T cells enriched from blood (not recorded which). The receptors come from a man between 60 and 75 years old who had recovered from COVID-19.

The rearrangement uses TRBV27 and TRBJ1-2, with D unresolved. V was clipped by 5 bases and J by 7 bases, with 20 bases between them. The CDR3 is made up of 15 amino acids. The germline gives CDR1 MNHEY, CDR2 SMNVEV (reference sequence). The CDR3 region is CASSPFREGIGGYTF. In DNA, the CDR3 is TGTGCCAGCAGTCCATTCCGGGAGGGCATAGGTGGCTACACCTTC.

The chain combines TRBV3-1 (or the pseudogene TRBV3-2) with TRBJ1-1; 10 bases match TRBD1. The V gene end was trimmed by 5 bases and the J gene end by 3 bases; junction bases not matched to a gene: 3. Germline CDR1 and CDR2: LGHDT and YNNKEL (reference sequence). The CDR3 extends over 14 amino acids. The CDR3 protein is CASSDGQGDTEAFF. CDR3 coding DNA: TGTGCCAGCAGCGACGGACAGGGGGACACTGAAGCTTTCTTT.

V and J are TRBV6-5 and TRBJ1-2, with 8 nucleotides matching TRBD1. The CDR3 is made up of 13 amino acids. Germline V gives CDR1 MNHEY, CDR2 SVGAGI. The ends lost 6 bases at V and 7 bases at J; junction bases unmatched: 7. The CDR3 coding sequence is TGTGCCAGCAGAACAGGGGGTGGACTTGGCTACACCTTC. The encoded protein is CASRTGGGLGYTF.

The V gene is TRBV14, the J gene TRBJ2-7; a possible D gene is TRBD2 (6 bases). This CDR3 region has 14 residues. CDR1 SGHDN and CDR2 FVKESK come from the germline V gene. V lost 2 bases and J lost 2, with 10 bases in between. In DNA form, the CDR3 reads TGTGCCAGCAGCCAACTGGAGCGGGCCTACGAGCAGTACTTC. This translates into CASSQLERAYEQYF.

J is TRBJ1-2 and V is TRBV20-1; D remains unclear. CDR3 length: 13 residues. Germline CDR1 DFQATT, CDR2 SNEGSKA (reference sequence). The V end was cut by 3 bases, the J end by 0 bases, with 8 bases between. CDR3 nucleotides: TGCAGTGCTAGTGGGCTAGCTAACTATGGCTACACCTTC. This gives the protein CSASGLANYGYTF.

The genes are TRBV2 and TRBJ2-2, with a possible D match to TRBD2 (5 bases). Germline lookup yields CDR1 SNHLY and CDR2 FYNNEI. The CDR3 sequence is 13 residues long. V lost 8 bases to trimming and J lost 6 bases, with 13 bases between them. The CDR3 spells CASRGGYAGELFF. Here the CDR3 DNA reads TGTGCCAGCCGAGGAGGATATGCCGGGGAGCTGTTTTTT.

This chain links TRBV28 with TRBJ1-1, with unresolved D. The CDR3 totals 13 residues. Germline V gene sequence: CDR1 MDHEN, CDR2 SYDVKM. V was pared by 5 bases and J by 2 bases, with 9 bases between. The CDR3: CASSLHFNTEAFF. As DNA, the CDR3 is TGTGCCAGCAGTCTTCACTTTAACACTGAAGCTTTCTTT.

The chain links TRBV12-2 to TRBJ1-2; TRBD1 reflects the table's D call only, with no check against the DNA. TRBV12-2 is a known pseudogene. The CDR3 extends over 15 amino acids. Here the CDR3 DNA reads TGTGCAAGTCGCTTAGTAGGGGTGGGGCTCTATGGCTACACCTTC. Translated: CASRLVGVGLYGYTF.

The chain recombines TRBV24-1 with TRBJ2-1; D not certain. Germline V CDR1 and CDR2: KGHDR, SFDVKD. The CDR3 has 11 amino acids. The germline V and J ends were trimmed by 6 bases and 6 bases, with 5 bases remaining between them. CDR3 protein: CATSNSNEQFF. CDR3 bases: TGTGCCACCAGTAACTCCAATGAGCAGTTCTTC.